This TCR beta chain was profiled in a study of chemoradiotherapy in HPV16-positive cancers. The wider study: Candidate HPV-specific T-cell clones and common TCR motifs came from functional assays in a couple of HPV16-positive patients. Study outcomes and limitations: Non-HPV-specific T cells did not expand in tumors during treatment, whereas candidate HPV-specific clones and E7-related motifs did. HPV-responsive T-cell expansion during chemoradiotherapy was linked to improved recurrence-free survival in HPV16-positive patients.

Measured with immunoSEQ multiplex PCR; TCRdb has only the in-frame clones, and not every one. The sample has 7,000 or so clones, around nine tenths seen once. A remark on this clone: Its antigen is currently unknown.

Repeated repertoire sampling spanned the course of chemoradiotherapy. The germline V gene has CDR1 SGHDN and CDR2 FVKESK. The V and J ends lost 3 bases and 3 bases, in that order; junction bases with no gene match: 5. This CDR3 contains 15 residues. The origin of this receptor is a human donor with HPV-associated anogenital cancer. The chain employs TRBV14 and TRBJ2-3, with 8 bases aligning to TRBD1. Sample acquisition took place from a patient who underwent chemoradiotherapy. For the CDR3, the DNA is TGTGCCAGCAGCCAGCGAACAGGGGGTACAGATACGCAGTATTTT. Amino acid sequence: CASSQRTGGTDTQYF.